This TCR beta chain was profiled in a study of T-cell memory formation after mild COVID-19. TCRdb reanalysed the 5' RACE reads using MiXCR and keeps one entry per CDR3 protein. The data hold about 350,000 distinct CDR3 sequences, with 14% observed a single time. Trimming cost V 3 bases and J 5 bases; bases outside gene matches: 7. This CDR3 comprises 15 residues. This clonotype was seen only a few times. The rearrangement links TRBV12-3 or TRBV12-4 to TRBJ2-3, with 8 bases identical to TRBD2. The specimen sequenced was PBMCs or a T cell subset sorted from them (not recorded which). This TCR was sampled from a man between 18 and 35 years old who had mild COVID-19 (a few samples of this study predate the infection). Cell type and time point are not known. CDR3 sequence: CASSFGRGGGDTQYF. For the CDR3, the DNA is TGTGCCAGCAGTTTCGGACGGGGGGGGGGAGATACGCAGTATTTT.